This note documents a single T cell receptor (beta chain) sequence. Its antigen is not identified. Other DNA sequences in the sample encode the same CDR3. Study processing details: As immunoSEQ supplied junction-only sequences (without quality scores), filtering differed. Using immunoSEQ multiplex PCR, the repertoire was profiled, and TCRdb retains in-frame clones only, with some absent. That table supplies the V and J calls and clone size; D and trimming were determined from the DNA. Altogether around 2,100,000 clones are present, about 95% being singletons, with the ten largest covering roughly 1%. CD45RO-negative cells were positively selected for CCR7, leaving out terminally differentiated effector memory CD45RA+ cells. All donors were Caucasian adults living in Nashville, Tennessee. This sample was included in a study of shared clonotypes between healthy human individuals. Findings and limits, study-wide: The represented genetic and exposure-history diversity was limited by the small number of donors.

Sequenced sample: naive CD8+ T cells sorted from blood. The receptor's source is a man between 18 and 29 years old in good health.

CDR3 coding DNA: TGTGCCAGCAGTTTAGAGGGGAGGAGCTACGAGCAGTACTTC. Its protein product is CASSLEGRSYEQYF. V gene TRBV27 combines with J gene TRBJ2-7, with D possibly TRBD2 on 6 matching bases. CDR1 MNHEY and CDR2 SMNVEV come from the germline V gene (reference sequence). V was trimmed by 2 bases and J by 3 bases, leaving 11 bases between them. This CDR3 comprises 14 residues.